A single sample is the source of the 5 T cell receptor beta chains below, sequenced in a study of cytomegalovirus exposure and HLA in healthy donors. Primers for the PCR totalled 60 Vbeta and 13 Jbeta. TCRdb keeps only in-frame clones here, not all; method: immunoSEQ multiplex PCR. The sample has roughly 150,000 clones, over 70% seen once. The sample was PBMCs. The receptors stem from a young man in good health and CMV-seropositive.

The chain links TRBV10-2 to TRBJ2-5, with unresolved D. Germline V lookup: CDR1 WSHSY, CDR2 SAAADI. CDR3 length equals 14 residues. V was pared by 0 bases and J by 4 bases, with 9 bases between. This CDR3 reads CASSESVTGETQYF. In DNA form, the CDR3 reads TGCGCCAGCAGTGAGTCGGTTACGGGAGAGACCCAGTACTTC.

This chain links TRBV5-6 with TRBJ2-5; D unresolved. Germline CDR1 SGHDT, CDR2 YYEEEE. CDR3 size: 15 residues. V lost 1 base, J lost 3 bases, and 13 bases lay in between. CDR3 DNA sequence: TGTGCCAGCAGCTTGAGTGCAGGTATAGAAGAGACCCAGTACTTC. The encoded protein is CASSLSAGIEETQYF.

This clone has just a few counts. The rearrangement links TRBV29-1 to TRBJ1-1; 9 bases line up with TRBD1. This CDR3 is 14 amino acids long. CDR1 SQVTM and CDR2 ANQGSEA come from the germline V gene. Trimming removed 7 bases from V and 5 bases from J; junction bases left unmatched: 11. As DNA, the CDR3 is TGCAGCGCCCTCCCCTTAGACAGGGGGACTGAAGCTTTCTTT. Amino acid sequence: CSALPLDRGTEAFF.

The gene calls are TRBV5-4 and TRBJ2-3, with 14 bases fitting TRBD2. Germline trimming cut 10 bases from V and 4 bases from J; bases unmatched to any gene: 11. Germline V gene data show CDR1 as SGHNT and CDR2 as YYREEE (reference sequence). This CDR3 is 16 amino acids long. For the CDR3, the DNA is TGTGCCGGGGGACTAGCGGGAGAGAGTTATGCAGATACGCAGTATTTT. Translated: CAGGLAGESYADTQYF.

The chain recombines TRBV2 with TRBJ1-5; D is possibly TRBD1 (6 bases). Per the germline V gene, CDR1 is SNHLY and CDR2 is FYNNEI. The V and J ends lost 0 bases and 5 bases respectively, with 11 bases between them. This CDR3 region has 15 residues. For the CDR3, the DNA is TGTGCCAGCAGTGAAGCGGGGGCAGGGGATCAGCCCCAGCATTTT. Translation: CASSEAGAGDQPQHF.